A single sample is the source of the 24 T cell receptor beta chains below, sequenced in a study of T-cell memory formation after mild COVID-19. TCRdb used MiXCR to reprocess the 5' RACE reads, holding one entry per CDR3 protein. The sample shows about 210,000 distinct CDR3 sequences, roughly a tenth of them seen only once. Sequences were obtained from PBMCs or a T cell subset sorted from them (not recorded which). These receptors came from a man younger than 35 who had mild COVID-19 (a few samples of this study predate the infection). Cell type and time point are not known.

Only a few counts were recorded for this clonotype. This sequence joins TRBV5-6 and TRBJ2-3; TRBD1 aligns across 10 bases. V was clipped by 1 base and J by 3 bases; unmatched bases: 5. Germline V gene sequence: CDR1 SGHDT, CDR2 YYEEEE. The CDR3 sequence is 16 residues long. The CDR3, as DNA: TGTGCCAGCAGCTTGCTGACGGGACAGGGGACAGATACGCAGTATTTT. The encoded protein is CASSLLTGQGTDTQYF.

This clonotype has a handful of counts. CDR3 sequence: CASRRSGTEAFF. For the CDR3, the DNA is TGTGCCAGCAGACGAAGCGGCACTGAAGCTTTCTTT. V usage is TRBV27 and J usage is TRBJ1-1; the D is unclear. The V gene lost 6 bases and the J gene lost 4 bases, with 9 bases spanning the gap. The CDR3 covers 12 residues. The germline CDR1 and CDR2 sequences are MNHEY and SMNVEV (reference sequence).

This clonotype was observed a handful of times. The chain couples TRBV12-3 or TRBV12-4 to TRBJ2-2; D remains ambiguous. This CDR3 has 13 amino acids. V lost 7 bases and J 3 bases, leaving 9 bases between the germline ends. Here the CDR3 reads CASTGLHTGELFF. DNA for the CDR3: TGTGCCAGCACCGGGCTGCACACCGGGGAGCTGTTTTTT.

The sample holds a few counts of this clonotype. V usage is TRBV5-1 and J usage is TRBJ2-1; D gene unclear. V was cut by 3 bases and J by 2 bases, with 6 bases left in between. This CDR3 spans 13 amino acids. The germline gives CDR1 SGHRS, CDR2 YFSETQ. CDR3 sequence (DNA): TGCGCCAGCAGCTCGAGGACCTACAATGAGCAGTTCTTC. Its protein product is CASSSRTYNEQFF.

This clonotype was picked up a small number of times. A junction end diverges from the germline sequence, so it may reflect a read error. This chain uses TRBV7-3 with TRBJ2-1, with 7 bases aligning to TRBD1. This CDR3 has 12 residues. Germline V gene lookup returns CDR1 SGHTA and CDR2 FQGTGA. The CDR3 DNA reads TGTGCCAGCAGCGCCGGTCAGGGGGAGCAGCTCTTC. Its protein is CASSAGQGEQLF.

This clonotype was seen more than once but under ten times. V gene TRBV2 combines with J gene TRBJ1-2; 7 nucleotides align to TRBD1. Germline trimming cut 6 bases from V and 1 base from J; bases unmatched to any gene: 5. The CDR3 length is 14 residues. Germline-derived CDR1 and CDR2 are SNHLY and FYNNEI. CDR3 nucleotide sequence: TGTGCCAGCAGGGTGACAGGGAATAACTATGGCTACACCTTC. Its protein product is CASRVTGNNYGYTF. The full variable domain, in which reference TRBV2 and TRBJ1-2 provide the parts outside the CDR3, is EPEVTQTPSHQVTQMGQEVILRCVPISNHLYFYWYRQILGQKVEFLVSFYNNEISEKSEIFDDQFSVERPDGSNFTLKIRSTKLEDSAMYFCASRVTGNNYGYTFGSGTRLTVV.

This clonotype showed up many times. The J gene is TRBJ2-5, the V gene TRBV4-1; 9 nucleotides agree with TRBD2. The CDR3 contains 15 residues. V lost 0 bases and J lost 1; bases outside the gene matches: 0. Germline CDR1 reads MGHRA; CDR2 reads YSYEKL. The CDR3 protein is CASSQETSGQETQYF. DNA of the CDR3: TGCGCCAGCAGCCAAGAGACTAGCGGCCAAGAGACCCAGTACTTC.

This clonotype appeared many times. The chain joins TRBV12-3 or TRBV12-4 to TRBJ2-1; D may correspond to TRBD1 or TRBD2 (5 bases each). Trimming stripped 6 bases from V and 10 bases from J, with 10 bases between. The CDR3 extends over 11 amino acids. The CDR3 protein is CASSLRGEQFF. For the CDR3, the DNA is TGTGCCAGCAGCTTGAGGGGCGAGCAGTTCTTC.

This sequence joins TRBV6-4 and TRBJ1-5; D ambiguous. This CDR3 comprises 17 residues. Germline values: CDR1 MRHNA, CDR2 SNTAGT. Trimming cost V 2 bases and J 0 bases, with 14 bases left between them. Here the CDR3 reads CASSDAGAGISNQPQHF. The CDR3 coding sequence is TGTGCCAGCAGTGACGCGGGAGCTGGGATTAGCAATCAGCCCCAGCATTTT.

This clonotype was counted only a few times. The chain employs TRBV10-2 and TRBJ1-2, with D unclear. The CDR3 contains 14 residues. In germline, CDR1 is WSHSY, CDR2 SAAADI. V was clipped by 6 bases and J by 4 bases, with 15 bases between them. CDR3 amino acids: CASRADSRAYGYTF. The CDR3 bases are TGCGCCAGCAGAGCCGACTCGAGGGCCTATGGCTACACCTTC.

Many counts were recorded for this clonotype. V gene TRBV5-1 combines with J gene TRBJ1-3; D gene uncertain. Per the germline V gene, CDR1 is SGHRS and CDR2 is YFSETQ. The CDR3 loop spans 14 amino acids. Trimming removed 4 bases at V and 0 bases at J, with 8 bases between. CDR3 sequence reads: CASSLGSSGNTIYF. The CDR3 DNA follows: TGCGCCAGCAGCCTGGGGAGCTCTGGAAACACCATATATTTT. Complete variable domain (other parts from reference TRBV5-1 and TRBJ1-3): KAGVTQTPRYLIKTRGQQVTLSCSPISGHRSVSWYQQTPGQGLQFLFEYFSETQRNKGNFPGRFSGRQFSNSRSEMNVSTLELGDSALYLCASSLGSSGNTIYFGEGSWLTVV.

V usage is TRBV20-1 and J usage is TRBJ2-7; TRBD1 agrees at 12 bases. This CDR3 region has 16 residues. The germline V gene has CDR1 DFQATT and CDR2 SNEGSKA (reference sequence). V lost 1 base, J lost 4 bases, and 8 bases stayed unmatched. DNA for the CDR3: TGCAGTGCTAGAGCCCTTGGGACAGGGGGCTCGTACGAGCAGTACTTC. The encoded protein is CSARALGTGGSYEQYF.

This clonotype was seen more than once but under ten times. J is TRBJ2-2 and V is TRBV7-3; 8 bases align to TRBD1. V gave up 1 base and J gave up 1 base; unmatched junction bases: 2. The CDR3 contains 16 residues. Germline values: CDR1 SGHTA, CDR2 FQGTGA. CDR3 protein: CASSLMGTGNTGELFF. DNA for the CDR3: TGTGCCAGCAGCTTAATGGGGACAGGGAACACCGGGGAGCTGTTTTTT. The full variable domain, rest sourced from reference TRBV7-3 and TRBJ2-2, is GAGVSQTPSNKVTEKGKYVELRCDPISGHTALYWYRQSLGQGPEFLIYFQGTGAADDSGLPNDRFFAVRPEGSVSTLKIQRTERGDSAVYLCASSLMGTGNTGELFFGEGSRLTVL.

The CDR3 DNA sequence: TGTGCCAGCAGCGTTACAGGTTCTGGGAGGCAGTATTTT. Its translation is CASSVTGSGRQYF. The chain carries TRBV11-3 and TRBJ2-3, with D possibly being TRBD1 or TRBD2 (5 bases each). Trimming left V 5 bases short and J 11 bases short, with 17 bases between. This CDR3 is built from 13 residues. The V gene's germline CDR1 is SGHNT and CDR2 YENEEA.

This clonotype has a handful of counts. The chain recombines TRBV7-2 with TRBJ1-3; D is ambiguous. Trimming left V 1 base short and J 0 bases short, with 7 bases between. Germline-derived CDR1 and CDR2 are SGHTA and FQGNSA. The CDR3 runs to 15 residues. CDR3 coding DNA: TGTGCCAGCAGCTTAGACAGCCTCTCTGGAAACACCATATATTTT. It is translated as CASSLDSLSGNTIYF.

This clonotype showed up just a few times. V is TRBV4-2 and J is TRBJ2-3; no definite D call. The CDR3 is 14 residues long. Trimming took off 3 bases at V and 6 bases at J, with 13 bases between the two ends. In germline, CDR1 is LGHNA, CDR2 YNFKEQ. CDR3 nucleotides: TGTGCCAGCAGCCAGGAGAGACTGGTTGATACGCAGTATTTT. This translates into CASSQERLVDTQYF.

The sample holds many counts of this clonotype. The V call is TRBV7-3, the J call TRBJ2-5, with 8 bases aligning to TRBD2. The CDR3 runs to 15 residues. Trimming at V came to 0 bases and at J to 4 bases, leaving 4 bases not matched to a gene. CDR1 is SGHTA and CDR2 is FQGTGA in the germline V gene. The CDR3 reads CASSLTGGAGETQYF. The DNA for the CDR3 is TGTGCCAGCAGCTTAACCGGGGGGGCAGGAGAGACCCAGTACTTC. Filled out from reference TRBV7-3 and TRBJ2-5, the complete variable domain reads GAGVSQTPSNKVTEKGKYVELRCDPISGHTALYWYRQSLGQGPEFLIYFQGTGAADDSGLPNDRFFAVRPEGSVSTLKIQRTERGDSAVYLCASSLTGGAGETQYFGPGTRLLVL.

There are a few counts of this clonotype. CDR3 DNA sequence: TGTGCCAGCACCCGTAGCGCGACAGATACGCAGTATTTT. The encoded protein is CASTRSATDTQYF. The V call is TRBV9, the J call TRBJ2-3; perhaps TRBD2 as D (5 bases). This CDR3 contains 13 residues. Germline values: CDR1 SGDLS, CDR2 YYNGEE. Trimming cost V 6 bases and J 3 bases, with 11 bases left between them.

CDR3 in DNA: TGCAGTGCTTTGGTACAAGAGACCCAGTACTTC. It translates to CSALVQETQYF. J is TRBJ2-5 and V is TRBV20-1; D is undetermined. Germline V lookup: CDR1 DFQATT, CDR2 SNEGSKA (reference sequence). V gave up 5 bases and J gave up 2 bases, with 6 bases separating them. This CDR3 is built from 11 residues.

This chain links TRBV10-3 with TRBJ2-1, with TRBD2 identical over 9 bases. The V gene end was trimmed by 5 bases and the J gene end by 8 bases; junction bases not matched to a gene: 4. CDR1 and CDR2 (germline): ENHRY, SYGVKD. This CDR3 has 13 amino acids. The CDR3 is CAISSGGRDEQFF. CDR3 DNA: TGTGCCATCAGTAGCGGGGGGCGGGATGAGCAGTTCTTC.

Only a few counts were recorded for this clonotype. This rearrangement joins TRBV4-1 to TRBJ2-6; the D gene is possibly TRBD1 (6 bases). Germline loops: CDR1 MGHRA, CDR2 YSYEKL. Trimming took 1 base from V and 0 from J, leaving 13 bases between them. The length of the CDR3 is 18 residues. CDR3: CASSQVAGASSGANVLTF. CDR3 coding DNA: TGCGCCAGCAGCCAAGTCGCAGGGGCTAGCTCTGGGGCCAACGTCCTGACTTTC.

This clonotype has more than one count but fewer than ten. The genes are TRBV2 and TRBJ2-2; 8 nucleotides match TRBD1. Unmatched junction bases numbered 3, after V lost 8 bases and J lost 1 base. CDR1 is SNHLY and CDR2 is FYNNEI in the germline V gene. The CDR3 consists of 14 residues. DNA for the CDR3: TGTGCCAGCGGCAGGGGGCAGAACACCGGGGAGCTGTTTTTT. It translates to CASGRGQNTGELFF.

J is TRBJ2-1 and V is TRBV11-3; 8 positions agree with TRBD1. The length of the CDR3 is 14 residues. Unmatched junction bases numbered 10, after V lost 5 bases and J lost 10 bases. Looked up from germline, CDR1 is SGHNT and CDR2 is YENEEA. In DNA, the CDR3 is TGTGCCAGCAGCCCAGCCGACGGGGACAGGGAGCAGTTCTTC. Residues: CASSPADGDREQFF.

This clonotype was picked up a small number of times. The genes are TRBV5-1 and TRBJ1-1; TRBD1 might be the D (6 bases). The V end lost 6 bases, the J end lost 4 bases, and 22 bases lay between the germline ends. The germline V gene has CDR1 SGHRS and CDR2 YFSETQ. This CDR3 region has 16 residues. CDR3 coding DNA: TGCGCCAGCACCCTTACCCTGGGGGGGGCTGTCACTGAAGCTTTCTTT. Its translation is CASTLTLGGAVTEAFF.